Listed below are T cell receptor beta chains from one sample, sequenced in a study of blood T cell repertoires in COVID-19. Profiled with immunoSEQ multiplex PCR; TCRdb holds only in-frame clones, not every one. The sample shows about 50,000 clones, less than 90% of them seen only once. The sequencing sample was made of peripheral blood. These receptors originate from a human donor in a cohort sampled during active COVID-19. The CDR3 runs from the conserved cysteine through the conserved F or W. D genes are given only for firm matches. Clone size appears in some rows only: once, few, many, or a class for an expanded clone.

v_gene	abundance	d_gene	j_gene	CDR3aa	CDR3nt
TRBV27	.	.	TRBJ1-2	CASSRTAPKSNYGYTF	TGTGCCAGCAGCCGGACAGCCCCTAAGTCTAACTATGGCTACACCTTC
TRBV10-3	.	TRBD1	TRBJ1-2	CAITGTGGSNYGYTF	TGTGCCATCACCGGGACAGGGGGGTCTAACTATGGCTACACCTTC
TRBV25-1	.	.	TRBJ1-1	CASSEWGDHTEAFF	TGTGCCAGCAGTGAATGGGGGGATCACACTGAAGCTTTCTTT
TRBV30	.	TRBD1	TRBJ1-6	CAWSPTGNSPLHF	TGTGCCTGGAGTCCGACAGGGAATTCACCCCTCCACTTT
TRBV3-1/TRBV3-2	once	.	TRBJ1-1	CASSPGAEAFF	TGTGCCAGCAGCCCGGGGGCTGAAGCTTTCTTT
TRBV7-3	.	TRBD2	TRBJ2-2	CASSSGGGTGELFF	TGTGCCAGCAGCTCGGGCGGGGGCACCGGGGAGCTGTTTTTT
TRBV12-3/TRBV12-4	.	.	TRBJ1-5	CASSWANQPQHF	TGTGCCAGCAGTTGGGCCAATCAGCCCCAGCATTTT
TRBV20-1	.	.	TRBJ1-2	CSASLWQGDGYTF	TGCAGTGCTAGTCTATGGCAGGGTGATGGCTACACCTTC
TRBV2	.	TRBD1	TRBJ1-1	CASSEQGRANTEAFF	TGTGCCAGCAGCGAACAGGGGCGTGCGAACACTGAAGCTTTCTTT
TRBV28	.	TRBD2	TRBJ2-2	CASLPTISGEGNGELFF	TGTGCCAGCCTTCCCACTATCAGCGGGGAGGGGAACGGGGAGCTGTTTTTT
TRBV7-8	.	.	TRBJ1-1	CASSYRVNTEAFF	TGTGCCAGCAGTTACAGGGTGAACACTGAAGCTTTCTTT
TRBV7-2	.	TRBD2	TRBJ2-3	CASSLGGGSPNTQYF	TGTGCCAGCAGCTTAGGGGGGGGGTCCCCGAATACGCAGTATTTT
TRBV5-6	.	TRBD1	TRBJ1-2	CASSVTGGTVYGYTF	TGTGCCAGCAGCGTGACAGGGGGGACGGTCTATGGCTACACCTTC
TRBV18	.	TRBD1	TRBJ1-1	CASSLLGQTNTEAFF	TGTGCCAGCTCATTACTGGGACAGACCAACACTGAAGCTTTCTTT
TRBV6-6	.	TRBD2	TRBJ2-1	CASSRLAHSYNEQFF	TGTGCCAGCAGTCGACTAGCTCATTCCTACAATGAGCAGTTCTTC
TRBV5-1	once	TRBD2	TRBJ2-7	CASSSGRGSGLSYEQYF	TGCGCCAGCAGCTCGGGCCGGGGTAGCGGGCTTTCCTACGAGCAGTACTTC
TRBV5-1	once	.	TRBJ1-2	CASSREGVKNGYTF	TGCGCCAGCAGCAGGGAAGGGGTGAAAAATGGCTACACCTTC
TRBV4-3	.	TRBD1	TRBJ1-3	CASSQDTAGGRNTIYF	TGCGCCAGCAGCCAAGATACCGCAGGGGGCAGAAACACCATATATTTT
TRBV5-4	.	TRBD1	TRBJ2-2	CASSLRDRQTGELFF	TGTGCCAGCAGCTTGCGGGACAGGCAAACCGGGGAGCTGTTTTTT
TRBV6-6	few	.	TRBJ1-1	CASTRGATSTEAFF	TGTGCCAGCACTCGAGGGGCGACGAGCACTGAAGCTTTCTTT
TRBV27	.	TRBD1	TRBJ1-1	CASGTGLLDTEAFF	TGTGCCAGCGGGACAGGGCTGTTGGACACTGAAGCTTTCTTT
TRBV6-2/TRBV6-3	.	.	TRBJ1-1	CASSLAGSRTEAFF	TGTGCCAGCAGTTTGGCCGGGAGTCGCACTGAAGCTTTCTTT
TRBV11-3	.	.	TRBJ2-5	CASSGRSGTQYF	TGTGCCAGCAGCGGCCGTTCGGGGACCCAGTACTTC
TRBV19	.	TRBD2	TRBJ2-1	CASEAGGPYNEQFF	TGTGCCTCCGAAGCGGGGGGGCCTTACAATGAGCAGTTCTTC
TRBV18	.	TRBD1	TRBJ1-5	CASSPLGTGDQPQHF	TGTGCCAGCTCACCACTCGGGACAGGGGATCAGCCCCAGCATTTT
TRBV7-2	few	TRBD1	TRBJ2-7	CASSLDRGHYEQYF	TGTGCCAGCAGCTTAGACAGGGGACACTACGAGCAGTACTTC
TRBV30	.	TRBD2	TRBJ2-7	CAWTKPGGYEQYF	TGTGCCTGGACGAAGCCGGGGGGCTACGAGCAGTACTTC
TRBV6-5	.	.	TRBJ1-1	CTSSYSKFSINTEAFF	TGTACCAGCAGTTACTCGAAATTCAGTATCAACACTGAAGCTTTCTTT
TRBV12-3/TRBV12-4	.	.	TRBJ1-2	CASSAPGYGYTF	TGTGCCAGCAGTGCTCCGGGCTATGGCTACACCTTC
TRBV6-5	.	.	TRBJ1-2	CASSWGKFPYGYTF	TGTGCCAGCAGTTGGGGCAAATTCCCCTATGGCTACACCTTC
TRBV2	.	.	TRBJ1-1	CASSGLANEAFF	TGTGCCAGCAGTGGGCTAGCTAATGAAGCTTTCTTT
TRBV6-6	.	.	TRBJ1-4	CASSRSTGIEEKLFF	TGTGCCAGCAGTCGCTCAACAGGGATAGAGGAAAAACTGTTTTTT
TRBV24-1	.	TRBD1	TRBJ1-2	CATSDWDRPYGYTF	TGTGCCACCAGTGATTGGGACAGACCTTATGGCTACACCTTC
TRBV3-1/TRBV3-2	.	.	TRBJ1-4	CASSLVQGKTNEKLFF	TGTGCCAGCAGCCTCGTTCAGGGGAAGACTAATGAAAAACTGTTTTTT
TRBV28	.	TRBD1	TRBJ1-6	CASSSRDREPLGTYNSPLHF	TGTGCCAGCAGTTCCCGGGACAGGGAACCCCTTGGTACCTATAATTCACCCCTCCACTTT
TRBV7-2	once	TRBD2	TRBJ2-7	CASSIEASGGIEQYF	TGTGCCAGCAGCATAGAGGCTAGCGGGGGAATCGAGCAGTACTTC
TRBV29-1	few	TRBD2	TRBJ2-1	CSVAVGGGGEQFF	TGCAGCGTTGCGGTCGGAGGCGGGGGGGAGCAGTTCTTC
TRBV7-2	once	TRBD1	TRBJ2-7	CASSLAVTGGSYEQYF	TGTGCCAGCAGCTTAGCGGTAACAGGGGGATCCTACGAGCAGTACTTC
TRBV6-6	.	TRBD1	TRBJ1-2	CASSNRDRGDMWGYTF	TGTGCCAGCAGTAACCGGGACAGGGGAGATATGTGGGGCTACACCTTC
TRBV2	.	.	TRBJ1-1	CASSEQGFFLSEAFF	TGTGCCAGCAGTGAGCAGGGTTTTTTTTTATCTGAAGCTTTCTTT
TRBV30	.	TRBD1	TRBJ1-6	CAWSLYPGQSSYNSPLHF	TGTGCCTGGAGTCTCTATCCGGGACAGAGCTCCTATAATTCACCCCTCCACTTT
TRBV9	.	.	TRBJ2-6	CASSSSSQGPASGANVLTF	TGTGCCAGCAGCTCGTCATCTCAGGGGCCCGCCTCTGGGGCCAACGTCCTGACTTTC
TRBV28	.	.	TRBJ2-5	CASRNRNQETQYF	TGTGCCAGTCGAAACAGGAATCAAGAGACCCAGTACTTC
TRBV28	.	.	TRBJ1-6	CASSLGGGGTSPLHF	TGTGCCAGCAGTTTAGGAGGGGGGGGAACTTCACCCCTCCACTTT
TRBV19	.	TRBD2	TRBJ2-5	CASSGPTGGQETQYF	TGTGCCAGTTCTGGCCCCACGGGGGGGCAAGAGACCCAGTACTTC